The text below deals with one T cell receptor (beta chain). The Seattle site enrolled patients during active infection and followed them longitudinally. The CDR3 is made up of 16 amino acids. Germline V gene lookup returns CDR1 SGHTA and CDR2 FQGNSA. Losses at the gene ends were 2 bases for V and 5 bases for J; bases not matched to a gene: 10. The data stem from a study of blood T cell repertoires in COVID-19. Study as a whole: Some COVID-19 samples were acute and others convalescent; all came from the United States, Italy and Spain.

Original data processing: Reference gene primer amplification gave nucleated cell count estimates. Measured with immunoSEQ multiplex PCR; TCRdb has only the in-frame clones, and not every one. V, J and clone size reflect that table, while D and trimming were determined from the DNA. The repertoire has 350,000 to 450,000 clones, over 75% of them found once; the top ten carry 2.3%. Sequenced input: peripheral blood. The sequence was collected from a woman in her sixties with COVID-19, enrolled during active disease. V usage is TRBV7-2 and J usage is TRBJ1-2, with TRBD1 matching over 8 bases. The CDR3 region has the DNA TGTGCCAGCAGCTTAAGGGGGCAGGGGGCCGGGTATGGCTACACCTTC. This codes for CASSLRGQGAGYGYTF.